These 32 T cell receptor beta chains share one sample of origin, sequenced in a study of T cell responses to AZD1222 COVID-19 vaccine. Using immunoSEQ multiplex PCR, the repertoire was profiled, and TCRdb retains in-frame clones only, with some absent. The table has roughly 150,000 clones, more than 85% seen once. The material was peripheral blood, obtained 28 days after the second AZD1222 dose. The receptors here all came from an adult who received the AZD1222 COVID-19 vaccine.

The rearrangement links TRBV19 to TRBJ2-5; TRBD2 matches at 7 bases. This CDR3 spans 18 amino acids. In germline, CDR1 is LNHDA, CDR2 SQIVND (reference sequence). Trimming removed 0 bases from V and 0 bases from J; junction bases left unmatched: 10. The CDR3 DNA is TGTGCCAGTAGTATAGATTCCCGAGGCGGGAGATACCAAGAGACCCAGTACTTC. Amino acids: CASSIDSRGGRYQETQYF. The variable domain in full, completed from reference TRBV19 and TRBJ2-5, reads DGGITQSPKYLFRKEGQNVTLSCEQNLNHDAMYWYRQDPGQGLRLIYYSQIVNDFQKGDIAEGYSVSREKKESFPLTVTSAQKNPTAFYLCASSIDSRGGRYQETQYFGPGTRLLVL.

The CDR3 DNA sequence: TGTGCCACCAGCGTTCAACCAGGGGGCCCGGGAGGAAACACCATATATTTT. The encoded protein is CATSVQPGGPGGNTIYF. This sequence joins TRBV15 and TRBJ1-3; 8 positions match TRBD1. This CDR3 contains 17 residues. Germline CDR1 LNHNV, CDR2 YYDKDF (reference sequence). Unmatched junction bases numbered 13, after V lost 5 bases and J lost 4 bases.

The chain employs TRBV6-5 and TRBJ2-7; unclear D gene. The CDR3 loop spans 12 amino acids. V lost 5 bases and J lost 0, with 5 bases in between. Germline lookup yields CDR1 MNHEY and CDR2 SVGAGI. The CDR3 coding sequence is TGTGCCAGCAGTCAAAACTCCTACGAGCAGTACTTC. Residues: CASSQNSYEQYF.

This clone was counted once. The rearrangement joins TRBV5-8 to TRBJ2-1; D not certain. The V end lost 0 bases, the J end lost 8 bases, and 9 bases lay between the germline ends. The CDR3 extends over 13 amino acids. CDR1 and CDR2 from the germline V gene are SGHTS and YDEGEE. The CDR3 spells CASSLVVGYEQFF. The CDR3 DNA is TGTGCCAGCAGCTTGGTAGTGGGGTATGAGCAGTTCTTC.

The genes are TRBV4-2 and TRBJ1-3; tentative D call: TRBD1 (5 bases). Germline CDR1 and CDR2: LGHNA and YNFKEQ. The CDR3 has 16 residues. V lost 1 base to trimming and J lost 0 bases, with 10 bases between them. The DNA of the CDR3 is TGTGCCAGCAGCCAAGCAGGGCTGAACTCTGGAAACACCATATATTTT. Encoded protein: CASSQAGLNSGNTIYF.

This clone was observed once. The chain employs TRBV3-1 (or the pseudogene TRBV3-2) and TRBJ2-2, with TRBD1 matching over 11 bases. Trimming took 0 bases from V and 3 from J; bases not matched to a gene: 6. CDR1 and CDR2 from the germline V gene are LGHDT and YNNKEL (reference sequence). The CDR3 extends over 18 amino acids. The CDR3 DNA follows: TGTGCCAGCAGCCAAGAACGGCGGACAGGGGGCGACACCGGGGAGCTGTTTTTT. Translated, it gives CASSQERRTGGDTGELFF.

The V and J genes are TRBV7-9 and TRBJ1-6; maybe TRBD1 (5 bases). Germline values: CDR1 SEHNR, CDR2 FQNEAQ (reference sequence). The CDR3 loop spans 15 amino acids. The V and J ends lost 5 bases and 7 bases respectively, with 15 bases between them. CDR3 sequence reads: CASSDRGPPNSPLHF. For the CDR3, the DNA is TGTGCCAGCAGCGACCGGGGACCGCCCAATTCACCCCTCCACTTT. Together with reference TRBV7-9 and TRBJ1-6, the CDR3 gives the full variable domain: DTGVSQNPRHKITKRGQNVTFRCDPISEHNRLYWYRQTLGQGPEFLTYFQNEAQLEKSRLLSDRFSAERPKGSFSTLEIQRTEQGDSAMYLCASSDRGPPNSPLHFGNGTRLTVT.

The rearrangement links TRBV6-2 or TRBV6-3 to TRBJ2-1; D could derive from TRBD1 or TRBD2 (6 bases each). This CDR3 has 15 residues. V lost 6 bases, J lost 0 bases, and 12 bases lay in between. From germline, CDR1 is MNHEY and CDR2 SVGEGT. The CDR3, as DNA: TGTGCCAGCAGCGAGGGGGGCGCCTCCTACAATGAGCAGTTCTTC. Encoded protein: CASSEGGASYNEQFF.

The V call is TRBV27, the J call TRBJ2-7, with 8 bases lining up with TRBD2. V lost 6 bases, J lost 0 bases, and 10 bases stayed unmatched. This CDR3 is 16 amino acids long. Germline assignment: CDR1 MNHEY and CDR2 SMNVEV (reference sequence). CDR3 sequence: CASRLSGTSRSYEQYF. The CDR3 nucleotides are TGTGCCAGCAGACTCTCCGGGACTAGTCGCTCCTACGAGCAGTACTTC.

The chain has TRBV19 and TRBJ2-1, with TRBD2 matching 11 bases. V was pared by 5 bases and J by 4 bases, with 7 bases of the junction left unmatched. The germline V gene encodes CDR1 LNHDA and CDR2 SQIVND (reference sequence). CDR3 length equals 16 residues. The CDR3 coding sequence is TGTGCCAGTAGTCCTACCGGGACTAGCGGATACAATGAGCAGTTCTTC. Residues: CASSPTGTSGYNEQFF.

This rearrangement joins TRBV12-3 or TRBV12-4 to TRBJ1-2; D gene uncertain. Between the trimmed V and J ends, which lost 4 bases and 8 bases, there was a span of 8 bases. CDR3 size: 11 residues. The CDR3 region is CASSWAQGYTF. DNA of the CDR3: TGTGCCAGCAGTTGGGCCCAGGGCTACACCTTC.

The rearrangement uses TRBV5-1 and TRBJ2-3; D may be TRBD1 or TRBD2 (6 bases each). The V end lost 0 bases, the J end lost 6 bases, and 14 bases lay between the germline ends. Germline V gives CDR1 SGHRS, CDR2 YFSETQ. The CDR3 contains 15 residues. In DNA, the CDR3 is TGCGCCAGCAGCTTGGATGGGGGGCGAGGTGATACGCAGTATTTT. Translation gives CASSLDGGRGDTQYF.

The chain is built from TRBV10-3 and TRBJ1-1, with 7 nucleotides matching TRBD1. The length of the CDR3 is 13 residues. Germline loops: CDR1 ENHRY, CDR2 SYGVKD. Trimming took 10 bases from V and 3 from J; bases not matched to a gene: 8. The CDR3 is CATGEGGYTEAFF. The CDR3 DNA is TGTGCCACCGGGGAAGGGGGCTACACTGAAGCTTTCTTT.

The chain employs TRBV19 and TRBJ1-1, with D possibly TRBD1 on 5 matching bases. Germline values: CDR1 LNHDA, CDR2 SQIVND (reference sequence). CDR3 length: 14 residues. V lost 5 bases, J lost 7 bases, and 17 bases lay in between. The CDR3 DNA reads as TGTGCCAGTAGTTTCGGGCAGGGACGGGGTGAAGCTTTCTTT. This encodes CASSFGQGRGEAFF.

This chain joins TRBV7-9 and TRBJ2-7, with D tentatively TRBD1 or TRBD2 (6 bases each). The V gene's germline CDR1 is SEHNR and CDR2 FQNEAQ (reference sequence). The CDR3 extends over 16 amino acids. Trimming took off 2 bases at V and 4 bases at J, with 18 bases between the two ends. The CDR3 sequence is CASSLRGAGEFYEQYF. The DNA for the CDR3 is TGTGCCAGCAGCTTAAGGGGGGCCGGAGAGTTTTACGAGCAGTACTTC.

The J gene is TRBJ2-2, the V gene TRBV5-1, with TRBD2 matching 7 bases. Per the germline V gene, CDR1 is SGHRS and CDR2 is YFSETQ. Unmatched junction bases numbered 2, after V lost 0 bases and J lost 0 bases. CDR3 length: 16 residues. DNA of the CDR3: TGCGCCAGCAGCTTGGGACTAGCTGCGAACACCGGGGAGCTGTTTTTT. Its protein product is CASSLGLAANTGELFF.

The gene calls are TRBV12-3 or TRBV12-4 and TRBJ1-5; a weak D match, TRBD1 (6 bases). Trimming took off 9 bases at V and 4 bases at J, with 13 bases between the two ends. CDR3 length: 13 residues. The DNA of the CDR3 is TGTGCCAGTCGACAGGTGGGGAATCAGCCCCAGCATTTT. Protein sequence: CASRQVGNQPQHF.

The chain employs TRBV18 and TRBJ1-1; a possible D gene is TRBD1 (6 bases). Germline V lookup: CDR1 KGHSH, CDR2 LQKENI. The CDR3 runs 16 residues. The V end lost 1 base, the J end lost 2 bases, and 14 bases lay between the germline ends. CDR3 in amino acids: CASSPQSSRGNTEAFF. In DNA, the CDR3 is TGTGCCAGCTCACCACAATCGTCCAGGGGAAACACTGAAGCTTTCTTT.

This clone came up once. This chain connects TRBV12-3 or TRBV12-4 to TRBJ2-1; D unclear. V shed 3 bases and J shed 5 bases, with 8 bases lying between them. The CDR3 sequence is 13 residues long. CDR3 nucleotide sequence: TGTGCCAGCAGTTTCCTTACGGACAATGAGCAGTTCTTC. It encodes CASSFLTDNEQFF.

This rearrangement joins TRBV4-1 to TRBJ2-7; no reliable D call. Trimming cost V 4 bases and J 0 bases, with 13 bases left between them. The CDR3 length is 15 residues. The germline CDR1 and CDR2 sequences are MGHRA and YSYEKL. CDR3 protein: CASSLAPGASYEQYF. In nucleotides, the CDR3 is TGCGCCAGCAGCCTGGCCCCGGGTGCCTCCTACGAGCAGTACTTC.

V and J are TRBV5-1 and TRBJ1-1; 7 nucleotides align to TRBD1. Trimming removed 4 bases from V and 0 bases from J; junction bases left unmatched: 9. There are 16 residues in the CDR3. Germline CDR1 SGHRS, CDR2 YFSETQ. The DNA of the CDR3 is TGCGCCAGCAGCCTCCACCCGACAGGGATGAACACTGAAGCTTTCTTT. Protein product: CASSLHPTGMNTEAFF.

The chain links TRBV14 to TRBJ2-2; 11 positions match TRBD2. The CDR3 is 16 amino acids. Germline trimming cut 4 bases from V and 5 bases from J; bases unmatched to any gene: 6. Germline V gene sequence: CDR1 SGHDN, CDR2 FVKESK. The DNA of the CDR3 is TGTGCCAGCAGCCGCCGACTAGCGGGGACGACCGGGGAGCTGTTTTTT. Amino acid sequence: CASSRRLAGTTGELFF.

The genes are TRBV13 and TRBJ2-3; TRBD1 aligns across 9 bases. CDR3 size: 15 residues. Trimming took 5 bases from V and 2 from J; bases not matched to a gene: 5. Germline V gene sequence: CDR1 PRHDT, CDR2 FYEKMQ (reference sequence). CDR3 sequence reads: CASSIRQGVTDTQYF. CDR3 nucleotides: TGTGCCAGCAGCATTCGACAGGGGGTCACAGATACGCAGTATTTT.

The rearrangement links TRBV7-8 to TRBJ1-6; 8 bases map to TRBD1. This CDR3 contains 14 residues. Germline V gives CDR1 SGHVS, CDR2 FQNEAQ. Trimming cost V 1 base and J 7 bases; bases outside gene matches: 0. CDR3 in amino acids: CASSLGDRNSPLHF. The CDR3 DNA is TGTGCCAGCAGCTTAGGGGACAGGAATTCACCCCTCCACTTT.

The chain combines TRBV10-1 with TRBJ2-2, with 9 positions matching TRBD1. This CDR3 has 16 amino acids. The trim removed 0 bases at V and 3 bases at J, leaving 2 bases unmatched. The germline CDR1 and CDR2 sequences are WNHNN and SYGVQD (reference sequence). The CDR3 coding sequence is TGCGCCAGCAGTGAGTCCGGGACAGGGTACACCGGGGAGCTGTTTTTT. This translates into CASSESGTGYTGELFF.

The chain employs TRBV9 and TRBJ2-1; D is ambiguous. The CDR3 covers 16 residues. CDR1 and CDR2 from the germline V gene are SGDLS and YYNGEE. Trimming left V 0 bases short and J 3 bases short, with 13 bases between. This CDR3 reads CASSVGLPEIYNEQFF. The CDR3 nucleotides read TGTGCCAGCAGCGTAGGGCTTCCCGAAATCTACAATGAGCAGTTCTTC.

The chain uses TRBV4-1 and TRBJ1-3; unclear D gene. The CDR3 length is 14 residues. Germline CDR1 MGHRA, CDR2 YSYEKL. V gave up 1 base and J gave up 4 bases, with 8 bases separating them. CDR3 in amino acids: CASSQVASGNTIYF. In DNA, the CDR3 is TGCGCCAGCAGCCAAGTAGCTTCGGGAAACACCATATATTTT.

V and J are TRBV7-2 and TRBJ1-6, with 8 nucleotides matching TRBD1. Germline V CDR1 and CDR2: SGHTA, FQGNSA. This CDR3 has 13 residues. Losses at the gene ends were 4 bases for V and 14 bases for J; bases not matched to a gene: 7. The CDR3 DNA follows: TGTGCCAGCAGCTCGAACCAACAGGGGGCCCTCCACTTT. It translates to CASSSNQQGALHF.

The genes are TRBV6-5 and TRBJ1-4; D possibly corresponds to TRBD1 (5 bases). Germline values: CDR1 MNHEY, CDR2 SVGAGI. The CDR3 covers 14 residues. V lost 2 bases and J lost 6, with 10 bases in between. CDR3 coding DNA: TGTGCCAGCAGTTACGCGGGGGGGGATGAAAAACTGTTTTTT. It codes for CASSYAGGDEKLFF.

The rearrangement uses TRBV5-1 and TRBJ1-1; a possible D gene is TRBD1 (5 bases). The CDR3 extends over 21 amino acids. Germline lookup yields CDR1 SGHRS and CDR2 YFSETQ. V was clipped by 0 bases and J by 3 bases, with 30 bases between them. Written as DNA, the CDR3 is TGCGCCAGCAGCTTGGCCCGCCGTGGTTTAACGGGGGTAGGTGCGGACACTGAAGCTTTCTTT. This codes for CASSLARRGLTGVGADTEAFF.

This chain links TRBV19 with TRBJ1-5, with D unclear. The ends were cut back, 7 bases at V and 0 bases at J, with 13 bases in the middle. Germline V lookup: CDR1 LNHDA, CDR2 SQIVND (reference sequence). The CDR3 contains 15 residues. The CDR3 DNA reads as TGTGCCAGTATTCCAACTGGGAATAGCAATCAGCCCCAGCATTTT. It specifies CASIPTGNSNQPQHF.

The gene calls are TRBV19 and TRBJ2-7; D could derive from TRBD1 or TRBD2 (5 bases each). The V end was cut by 1 base, the J end by 3 bases, with 13 bases between. This CDR3 is built from 15 residues. Germline V CDR1 and CDR2: LNHDA, SQIVND (reference sequence). The CDR3 DNA follows: TGTGCCAGTAGTATAGGTCGGGACGGTGACTACGAGCAGTACTTC. Protein product: CASSIGRDGDYEQYF.